Below, 23 T cell receptor beta chains from the same sample are listed, as sequenced in a study of regulatory T cells in long-lasting Graves disease. Assembly of TCR beta libraries relied on iRepertoire HTBI primers together with Arm-PCR of CDR3 regions. One entry per CDR3 protein, called by TCRdb with MiXCR from the multiplex PCR reads. The data show 600,000 to 800,000 distinct CDR3 sequences, around 30% seen once. The sample's time point: persistent/refractory GD, antithyroid drugs over 5 years with positive TRAb. Isolated PBMC RNA provided the starting material for the TCR library. This material consisted of peripheral blood mononuclear cells (PBMCs), taken when the disease was refractory, from a patient treated with antithyroid drugs. Receptors originate from a female donor with Graves disease.

This clonotype has only a few counts. The V call is TRBV6-1, the J call TRBJ2-7; D may match TRBD1 or TRBD2 (5 bases each). The germline CDR1 and CDR2 sequences are MNHNS and SASEGT. V lost 6 bases, J lost 1 base, and 10 bases lay in between. This CDR3 has 13 residues. The CDR3: CASRDTSSYEQYF. The DNA for the CDR3 is TGTGCCAGCAGGGACACTAGTTCCTACGAGCAGTACTTC.

The rearrangement uses TRBV2 and TRBJ1-5; D is perhaps TRBD1 (6 bases). Germline V lookup: CDR1 SNHLY, CDR2 FYNNEI. V lost 5 bases, J lost 3 bases, and 14 bases lay in between. The CDR3 is made up of 15 amino acids. The CDR3 DNA is TGTGCCAGCAGTAACAGGGAAAGGGTCAATCAGCCCCAGCATTTT. Translated, it gives CASSNRERVNQPQHF.

This clonotype turned up a few times. The V call is TRBV9, the J call TRBJ2-5; D is perhaps TRBD2 (6 bases). The CDR3 has 15 residues. The V and J ends lost 0 bases and 7 bases respectively, with 16 bases between them. Germline CDR1 is SGDLS and CDR2 is YYNGEE. CDR3 region: CASSVGRERTSTQYF. The CDR3 region has the DNA TGTGCCAGCAGCGTAGGGAGGGAGCGGACATCGACCCAGTACTTC.

The gene calls are TRBV14 and TRBJ2-4; either TRBD1 or TRBD2 may fit D (5 bases each). Germline V CDR1 and CDR2: SGHDN, FVKESK. The CDR3 is 18 residues long. Trimming left V 1 base short and J 7 bases short, with 23 bases between. The CDR3 loop is CASSQGGDGRQGRNIQYF. CDR3 in DNA: TGTGCCAGCAGCCAAGGGGGAGACGGAAGGCAGGGTAGGAACATTCAGTACTTC.

This clonotype was seen repeatedly, ten times or more. This chain links TRBV28 with TRBJ1-5, with TRBD1 identical over 7 bases. The germline CDR1 and CDR2 sequences are MDHEN and SYDVKM. The CDR3 covers 17 residues. Unmatched junction bases numbered 9, after V lost 1 base and J lost 3 bases. The CDR3 region is CASSLSEWGQFNQPQHF. The CDR3 nucleotides read TGTGCCAGCAGTTTATCGGAATGGGGACAGTTCAATCAGCCCCAGCATTTT.

V and J are TRBV20-1 and TRBJ1-1, with D possibly being TRBD1 (5 bases). The CDR3 is 13 residues long. In germline, CDR1 is DFQATT, CDR2 SNEGSKA (reference sequence). V lost 7 bases and J lost 0, with 12 bases in between. The CDR3 protein is CSVSGHVNTEAFF. CDR3 coding DNA: TGCAGTGTTAGTGGACACGTGAACACTGAAGCTTTCTTT.

This clonotype was recorded a few times. J is TRBJ1-5 and V is TRBV19, with D possibly being TRBD1 (5 bases). Between the trimmed V and J ends, which lost 8 bases and 9 bases, there was a span of 14 bases. Germline CDR1 and CDR2: LNHDA and SQIVND (reference sequence). The CDR3 covers 12 residues. The CDR3 DNA reads TGTGCCAGTTGGGTGGGGCGGGGGCCCCAGCATTTT. It specifies CASWVGRGPQHF.

The chain has TRBV6-1 and TRBJ1-1, with D possibly being TRBD1 (6 bases). CDR1 and CDR2 (germline): MNHNS, SASEGT. This CDR3 has 15 amino acids. Deletions cut 3 bases from V and 1 base from J, with 12 bases between. DNA of the CDR3: TGTGCCAGCAGTGACGGGGGCCGAAAGAACACTGAAGCTTTCTTT. Its translation: CASSDGGRKNTEAFF.

The sample holds a few counts of this clonotype. The rearrangement links TRBV5-1 to TRBJ1-2, with TRBD1 matching 7 bases. CDR3 length equals 14 residues. From germline, CDR1 is SGHRS and CDR2 YFSETQ. J gave up 6 bases and V 0 bases, and 5 bases lay outside the gene matches. DNA for the CDR3: TGCGCCAGCAGCTTGGGAGACAGGGCAGATGGCTACACCTTC. Amino acid sequence: CASSLGDRADGYTF. Supplemented by reference TRBV5-1 and TRBJ1-2, the full variable domain reads KAGVTQTPRYLIKTRGQQVTLSCSPISGHRSVSWYQQTPGQGLQFLFEYFSETQRNKGNFPGRFSGRQFSNSRSEMNVSTLELGDSALYLCASSLGDRADGYTFGSGTRLTVV.

J is TRBJ1-1 and V is TRBV18; tentatively, D is TRBD1 (5 bases). Trimming removed 1 base from V and 2 bases from J, with 11 bases in between. The CDR3 is 15 residues long. CDR1 KGHSH and CDR2 LQKENI come from the germline V gene. The DNA for the CDR3 is TGTGCCAGCTCACCACGCCCAGGGTTTAACACTGAAGCTTTCTTT. Translating gives CASSPRPGFNTEAFF.

This clonotype has at least ten counts. The gene calls are TRBV11-3 and TRBJ2-2, with 7 nucleotides matching TRBD2. The length of the CDR3 is 17 residues. V dropped 6 bases and J dropped 6; count of bases not matched to a gene: 16. Germline V gives CDR1 SGHNT, CDR2 YENEEA. CDR3 DNA sequence: TGTGCCAGCAGACAACGGGCGGGAGCGCGAAAGGCCGGGGAGCTGTTTTTT. Its protein product is CASRQRAGARKAGELFF.

The chain links TRBV30 to TRBJ1-1, with TRBD1 as a possible D gene (6 bases). With 3 bases removed from V and 3 bases from J, the gap between germline ends came to 14 bases. CDR3 length: 14 residues. Germline V lookup: CDR1 GTSNPN, CDR2 SVGIG (reference sequence). CDR3 bases: TGTGCCTGGAGGACCAGGGGAGGGGACACTGAAGCTTTCTTT. It yields the protein CAWRTRGGDTEAFF.

Turning to this clonotype: This clone may be a read error of a much larger clone one base away. The rearrangement joins TRBV28 to TRBJ1-5, with 8 positions matching TRBD1. The J segment lost 3 bases and the V segment lost 10 bases, leaving 11 bases of the junction unmatched. This CDR3 contains 15 residues. CDR1 MDHEN and CDR2 SYDVKM come from the germline V gene. CDR3 amino acids: CAMFNGQGHNQPQHF. Here the CDR3 DNA reads TGTGCCATGTTCAATGGACAGGGCCACAATCAGCCCCAGCATTTT.

This chain links TRBV28 with TRBJ1-1; maybe TRBD1 (6 bases). CDR1 MDHEN and CDR2 SYDVKM come from the germline V gene. The ends were cut back, 6 bases at V and 2 bases at J, with 16 bases in the middle. CDR3 length: 15 residues. The CDR3 reads CASRREGVINTEAFF. For the CDR3, the DNA is TGTGCCAGCAGACGAGAGGGGGTAATTAACACTGAAGCTTTCTTT.

The chain has TRBV30 and TRBJ1-2, with TRBD1 identical over 9 bases. J was trimmed by 6 bases and V by 3 bases; bases with no gene match: 8. The CDR3 is made up of 14 amino acids. CDR1 is GTSNPN, CDR2 SVGIG, per germline (reference sequence). The chain's CDR3 is CAWRMDRGVDGYTF. The DNA of the CDR3 is TGTGCCTGGAGGATGGACAGGGGAGTCGATGGCTACACCTTC.

J is TRBJ2-7 and V is TRBV19, with TRBD1 identical over 7 bases. V gave up 5 bases and J gave up 1 base; unmatched junction bases: 8. Per germline, CDR1 LNHDA and CDR2 SQIVND (reference sequence). This CDR3 is built from 15 residues. For the CDR3, the DNA is TGTGCCAGTAGTCCAGAACAGGGGTTGTCCTACGAGCAGTACTTC. Translated: CASSPEQGLSYEQYF.

This chain uses TRBV19 with TRBJ1-1, with 7 bases identical to TRBD1. This CDR3 spans 15 amino acids. V shed 7 bases and J 8 bases; nucleotides not matched to a gene: 16. The germline V gene has CDR1 LNHDA and CDR2 SQIVND (reference sequence). The CDR3 region has the DNA TGTGCCAGTAACCCGGGGGGGGACAGACGATGGGAAGCTTTCTTT. It encodes CASNPGGDRRWEAFF.

The chain carries TRBV6-2 or TRBV6-3 and TRBJ1-2; tentative D call: TRBD1 (5 bases). CDR1 is MNHEY and CDR2 is SVGEGT in the germline V gene. The CDR3 runs 15 residues. The V gene lost 5 bases and the J gene lost 4 bases, with 17 bases spanning the gap. This chain's CDR3 is CASSDRFGGSYGYTF. The CDR3 DNA reads TGTGCCAGCAGTGACCGGTTTGGGGGGAGCTATGGCTACACCTTC.

This clonotype was observed a handful of times. This chain uses TRBV30 with TRBJ2-7, with D possibly being TRBD1 or TRBD2 (5 bases each). The CDR3 has 15 amino acids. V lost 4 bases and J lost 3, with 19 bases in between. From germline, CDR1 is GTSNPN and CDR2 SVGIG (reference sequence). This chain's CDR3 is CAWNPGGWGNYEQYF. DNA for the CDR3: TGTGCCTGGAATCCTGGGGGATGGGGAAACTACGAGCAGTACTTC.

As to this clonotype: A read error is likely here: a far larger clone is one base away. CDR3 in DNA: TGTGCCAGCAGTTCCTCGGCAGAGGTCACTGAAGCTTTCTTT. This codes for CASSSSAEVTEAFF. The chain has TRBV6-9 and TRBJ1-1; D is undetermined. Germline CDR1 MNHGY, CDR2 SVAAGI. V was clipped by 4 bases and J by 4 bases, with 13 bases between them. The CDR3 covers 14 residues.

The table lists this clonotype with a few counts. In nucleotides, the CDR3 is TGTGCCAGCAGCCCAAGGACAGGTGTGATGGGGCCCCAGCATTTT. The encoded protein is CASSPRTGVMGPQHF. The chain uses TRBV6-1 and TRBJ1-5; 7 nucleotides align to TRBD1. V was clipped by 6 bases and J by 9 bases; unmatched bases: 14. CDR1 is MNHNS and CDR2 is SASEGT in the germline V gene. The CDR3 spans 15 residues.

The chain joins TRBV7-2 to TRBJ2-3; 10 bases are shared with TRBD2. Germline V gene sequence: CDR1 SGHTA, CDR2 FQGNSA. This CDR3 comprises 17 residues. The trim removed 1 base at V and 4 bases at J, leaving 8 bases unmatched. The CDR3 reads CASSLEASGSIADTQYF. DNA for the CDR3: TGTGCCAGCAGCTTAGAGGCTAGCGGGAGTATCGCAGATACGCAGTATTTT.

Only a few counts were recorded for this clonotype. This chain joins TRBV6-1 and TRBJ1-6; 7 bases match TRBD1. V dropped 5 bases and J dropped 8; count of bases not matched to a gene: 9. There are 15 residues in the CDR3. Per the germline V gene, CDR1 is MNHNS and CDR2 is SASEGT. DNA of the CDR3: TGTGCCAGCAGTACCCCCAGGGGGTTTGATTCACCCCTCCACTTT. The encoded protein is CASSTPRGFDSPLHF.